The subject of this entry is one TCR beta chain. Its specificity is not known. This sample was included in a study of T cell clonotyping in hematopoietic cell transplantation. Samples: about 28 days before transplant, then days 30, 100 and 180 after. Sequenced by immunoSEQ multiplex PCR; TCRdb stores in-frame clones only, minus some. The data contain about 7,100 clones, 95% to 99% of them seen just once; the ten biggest clones take up just under 0.65%. Whole-study results and caveats: At the given depth, recipient repertoires were over 97% de novo clonotypes. Broader posttransplant TCR repertoire diversity was predicted by graft donor and pretransplant recipient Inverse Simpson Index values.

V was clipped by 3 bases and J by 3 bases, with 9 bases between them. Germline CDR1 is MNHNS and CDR2 is SASEGT. This CDR3 spans 14 amino acids. The sample was PBMCs, taken 30 days after allogeneic stem cell transplant. This chain uses TRBV6-1 with TRBJ1-5, with TRBD1 as a possible D gene (6 bases). The TCR comes from a male patient aged 60 to 75 who had an allogeneic stem cell transplant from a related donor, so the T cells may come from the graft donor. Some clones in this sample may be carry-over from other donors' samples. CDR3 nucleotide sequence: TGTGCCAGCAGTGACGGACAGCTCAATCAGCCCCAGCATTTT. This gives the protein CASSDGQLNQPQHF.